These 10 T cell receptor beta chains were all obtained from the same sample, sequenced in a study of shared clonotypes between healthy human individuals. CD8 cells regarded as naive lacked CD45RO, were positively chosen for CCR7, and omitted terminally differentiated effector memory CD45RA+ cells. Here immunoSEQ multiplex PCR was the method, and the copy in TCRdb shows in-frame clones only, minus some. The sample holds around 2,000,000 clones, around 96% seen once. Source material: naive CD8+ T cells sorted from blood. These receptors all stem from a man younger than 35 in good health.

The chain has TRBV7-9 and TRBJ2-2; D ambiguous. Trimming stripped 4 bases from V and 4 bases from J, with 19 bases between. The germline V gene encodes CDR1 SEHNR and CDR2 FQNEAQ (reference sequence). The CDR3 is 17 amino acids. CDR3 sequence (DNA): TGTGCCAGCAGCTCCGGTTTTGGCGAACATATCACCGGGGAGCTGTTTTTT. Protein product: CASSSGFGEHITGELFF.

The rearrangement links TRBV6-1 to TRBJ2-7; TRBD1 matches 7 bases. J was trimmed by 6 bases and V by 4 bases; bases with no gene match: 15. Germline V CDR1 and CDR2: MNHNS, SASEGT. The CDR3 is 16 amino acids. The CDR3 region has the DNA TGTGCCAGCAGTGCAACCTATGACAGGGCCTGGGGCGAGCAGTACTTC. Translating gives CASSATYDRAWGEQYF.

This rearrangement joins TRBV4-2 to TRBJ2-1, with 8 nucleotides matching TRBD2. This CDR3 has 16 residues. V shed 0 bases, J shed 7 bases, and the junction held 8 bases outside the gene matches. The germline gives CDR1 LGHNA, CDR2 YNFKEQ. The DNA for the CDR3 is TGTGCCAGCAGCCAAGATTACCAGCGGGGGTATAATGAGCAGTTCTTC. This translates into CASSQDYQRGYNEQFF.

The chain uses TRBV2 and TRBJ2-2, with 8 bases lining up with TRBD2. Germline assignment: CDR1 SNHLY and CDR2 FYNNEI. This CDR3 region has 15 residues. Germline trimming cut 8 bases from V and 1 base from J; bases unmatched to any gene: 6. CDR3 bases: TGTGCCAGCGGCAGGCTAGCGGGGAACACCGGGGAGCTGTTTTTT. As protein: CASGRLAGNTGELFF.

The chain joins TRBV7-3 to TRBJ2-7; 9 bases fit TRBD1. The CDR3 extends over 18 amino acids. The junction had 13 bases not matched to a gene; V was cut back by 3 bases and J by 1 base. Germline lookup yields CDR1 SGHTA and CDR2 FQGTGA. CDR3 sequence (DNA): TGTGCCAGCAGCTTTGTCGGTCCGGGACAGGGATTTTCCTACGAGCAGTACTTC. Encoded protein: CASSFVGPGQGFSYEQYF.

The chain links TRBV19 to TRBJ2-1; D possibly uses TRBD1 or TRBD2 (5 bases each). The germline gives CDR1 LNHDA, CDR2 SQIVND (reference sequence). The CDR3 runs 14 residues. Between the trimmed V and J ends, which lost 5 bases and 8 bases, there was a span of 16 bases. The CDR3 DNA follows: TGTGCCAGTAGTCCGGGGCCCCCGGCCCATGAGCAGTTCTTC. Protein: CASSPGPPAHEQFF.

The rearrangement joins TRBV5-6 to TRBJ2-2; 14 positions match TRBD2. The germline CDR1 and CDR2 sequences are SGHDT and YYEEEE. The CDR3 covers 17 residues. Unmatched junction bases numbered 9, after V lost 3 bases and J lost 8 bases. The CDR3 sequence: CASSSSGLAGVGGELFF. The CDR3 DNA reads TGTGCCAGCAGCTCGTCGGGACTAGCGGGGGTCGGTGGGGAGCTGTTTTTT.

The chain carries TRBV6-6 and TRBJ1-4; 9 bases agree with TRBD1. The germline gives CDR1 MNHNY, CDR2 SVGAGI (reference sequence). With 5 bases clipped from V and 8 bases from J, the junction kept 6 bases outside the gene matches. The CDR3 runs 14 residues. This CDR3 is CASSTGGSSEKLFF. CDR3 bases: TGTGCCAGCAGTACAGGGGGCAGTTCCGAAAAACTGTTTTTT.

V gene TRBV2 combines with J gene TRBJ2-1; perhaps TRBD2 as D (6 bases). Trimming pared 1 base from V and 6 bases from J, leaving 16 bases between. Germline-derived CDR1 and CDR2 are SNHLY and FYNNEI. CDR3 size: 16 residues. DNA of the CDR3: TGTGCCAGCAGTGAAGATCCCGGACCGCGGGGCAATGAGCAGTTCTTC. As protein: CASSEDPGPRGNEQFF.

This clone was detected only a few times. The CDR3 loop reads CASSLATGLSSYEQYF. The CDR3 DNA is TGTGCCAGCAGCTTGGCGACAGGACTTAGCTCCTACGAGCAGTACTTC. This chain joins TRBV7-2 and TRBJ2-7, with D possibly matching TRBD1 (6 bases). CDR1 SGHTA and CDR2 FQGNSA come from the germline V gene. The CDR3 loop spans 16 amino acids. V lost 3 bases and J 0 bases, leaving 15 bases between the germline ends.